The clone carrying this T cell receptor beta chain appeared many times. Time point described: newly diagnosed GD, antithyroid drugs for less than 3 months. There was RNA extracted from PBMCs, and the TCR library was made from it. iRepertoire HTBI primers and Arm-PCR of CDR3 regions built TCR beta libraries. TCRdb recomputed calls from the multiplex PCR reads with MiXCR, one row per CDR3 protein. The sample yields some 240,000 distinct CDR3 sequences, roughly a fifth seen once. The entry originates in a study of regulatory T cells in long-lasting Graves disease. CDR1 LGHNT and CDR2 FRNRAP come from the germline V gene. The CDR3 sequence is 20 residues long. The same data also contributed to another study, on T cells in Graves' hyperthyroidism and ophthalmopathy.

The clonotype originates from a woman aged 25 to 39 with Graves disease. Sequencing was performed on peripheral blood mononuclear cells (PBMCs), taken at new diagnosis, from a patient treated with antithyroid drugs. This rearrangement joins TRBV12-5 to TRBJ2-5; the match to TRBD1 covers 7 bases. The J call may not be correct, given that the DNA end is closer to TRBJ2-1. CDR3 region: CASGLVGSSTVSPRQGEQFF. As DNA, the CDR3 is TGTGCTAGTGGTTTGGTAGGTTCCTCGACAGTCTCCCCCCGACAGGGTGAGCAGTTCTTC.